The rows below give T cell receptor beta chains drawn from one sample of a study of blood T cell repertoires in COVID-19. The assay was immunoSEQ multiplex PCR, and TCRdb's table has in-frame clones only and misses some. The table lists roughly 150,000 clones, about four fifths of them singletons. The sample consisted of PBMCs or T cells enriched from blood (not recorded which). These receptors all stem from a man in his sixties who had recovered from COVID-19. Both conserved end residues are part of each CDR3. Not every row has a clone size; where given, it reads once, few, many or a size class.

V	size	J	CDR3
TRBV9	-	TRBJ1-6	CASSVGQGSNSPLHF
TRBV28	-	TRBJ1-5	CASTGQGRGQPQHF
TRBV5-6	-	TRBJ2-2	CASSLSGGTGELFF
TRBV24-1	-	TRBJ1-2	CATSDPLPGQPNFYGYTF
TRBV11-2	-	TRBJ1-2	CASSFRNYGYTF
TRBV7-3	-	TRBJ2-7	CASSLYGDPTYEQYF
TRBV11-2	-	TRBJ1-4	CASSLFASANEKLFF
TRBV7-9	once	TRBJ2-1	CASTIAGGNNEQFF
TRBV19	few	TRBJ2-5	CASSISGEGETQYF
TRBV19	-	TRBJ2-7	CASSTQGAGSYEQYF
TRBV7-9	-	TRBJ2-3	CASSFGENELYF
TRBV29-1	-	TRBJ1-5	CSVADRGRNQPQHF
TRBV9	once	TRBJ2-2	CASSGRLAGNTGELFF
TRBV28	-	TRBJ2-3	CASSLLAGADTQYF
TRBV3-1/TRBV3-2	-	TRBJ2-3	CASSHLRQGGLDRLYTDTQYF
TRBV30	-	TRBJ1-5	CAWSSERDSNQPQHF
TRBV10-3	-	TRBJ1-2	CATHEPGHYGYTF
TRBV5-1	-	TRBJ2-3	CASSLAGLDGDTQYF
TRBV28	-	TRBJ1-6	CASSSPGGEGSPLHF
TRBV10-3	-	TRBJ2-7	CAIGGQGGTYEQYF
TRBV7-2	once	TRBJ2-1	CATRGGKNLYNEQFF
TRBV4-1	once	TRBJ2-3	CASSHGLAETTDTQYF
TRBV6-5	once	TRBJ2-1	CASSYPGLGNEQFF
TRBV7-6	-	TRBJ1-1	CASSLARGNTEAFF
TRBV18	-	TRBJ1-2	CASSPLGGRGQSYGYTF
TRBV3-1/TRBV3-2	few	TRBJ1-2	CASGRGSYGYTF
TRBV6-5	-	TRBJ2-1	CASSYVGGGNEQFF
TRBV19	-	TRBJ1-5	CASSMFPRGNQPQHF
TRBV7-3	-	TRBJ2-1	CASSLSGGLNNEQFF